The 18 T cell receptor beta chains reported below all come from one sample, sequenced in a study of vaccination and CD4 T cells after COVID-19. Antigen specificity for these receptors is unknown. With the Oncomine TCR Beta short-read assay, DNA from cultured CD4+ T cells was sequenced. TCRdb recomputed calls from the PCR reads with MiXCR, one row per CDR3 protein. In the table there are under 25,000 distinct CDR3 sequences, around 42% of which are singletons. As to treatment: roughly ten-day PBMC culture with coronavirus spike peptide pools or control peptides (ViraFEST assay). Sequencing was done on a sample of CD4+ T cells from blood, cultured in vitro. The receptors stem from a human donor who had recovered from COVID-19.

For the CDR3, the DNA is TGTGCCAGCAGCCCAGGGACAGATGGGACCCAGTACTTC. It translates to CASSPGTDGTQYF. This chain uses TRBV7-3 with TRBJ2-5; the match to TRBD1 covers 7 bases. CDR1 and CDR2 (germline): SGHTA, FQGTGA. With 5 bases clipped from V and 7 bases from J, the junction kept 7 bases outside the gene matches. The length of the CDR3 is 13 residues. Full variable domain (missing parts from reference TRBV7-3 and TRBJ2-5): GAGVSQTPSNKVTEKGKYVELRCDPISGHTALYWYRQSLGQGPEFLIYFQGTGAADDSGLPNDRFFAVRPEGSVSTLKIQRTERGDSAVYLCASSPGTDGTQYFGPGTRLLVL.

There are a few counts of this clonotype. V and J are TRBV20-1 and TRBJ1-2; no definite D call. This CDR3 contains 13 residues. The germline V and J ends were trimmed by 6 bases and 1 base, with 12 bases remaining between them. The germline V gene encodes CDR1 DFQATT and CDR2 SNEGSKA (reference sequence). CDR3 loop: CSATDASNYGYTF. In DNA, the CDR3 is TGCAGTGCGACGGACGCTAGTAACTATGGCTACACCTTC.

V and J are TRBV6-2 or TRBV6-3 and TRBJ2-1; 12 positions agree with TRBD2. This CDR3 contains 17 residues. CDR1 and CDR2 (germline): MNHEY, SVGEGT. Trimming took 4 bases from V and 6 from J; bases not matched to a gene: 10. CDR3 region: CASSFATSGSSGNEQFF. DNA of the CDR3: TGTGCCAGCAGTTTCGCGACTAGCGGGAGTTCGGGCAATGAGCAGTTCTTC.

The genes are TRBV5-4 and TRBJ1-2; D gene ambiguous. From germline, CDR1 is SGHNT and CDR2 YYREEE (reference sequence). There are 15 residues in the CDR3. The V gene lost 3 bases and the J gene lost 5 bases, with 17 bases spanning the gap. The CDR3 bases are TGTGCCAGCAGCTCACTCACGGGCGCCGATTATGGCTACACCTTC. Protein: CASSSLTGADYGYTF.

The CDR3 loop reads CASSYDGVYGYTF. CDR3 DNA sequence: TGTGCCAGCAGTTATGACGGGGTCTATGGCTACACCTTC. The gene calls are TRBV12-3 or TRBV12-4 and TRBJ1-2; D gene uncertain. This CDR3 spans 13 amino acids. V lost 4 bases, J lost 4 bases, and 10 bases lay in between.

The chain carries TRBV10-1 and TRBJ2-3, with D unresolved. The V end lost 7 bases, the J end lost 9 bases, and 17 bases lay between the germline ends. The V gene's germline CDR1 is WNHNN and CDR2 SYGVQD (reference sequence). This CDR3 has 13 residues. CDR3 nucleotide sequence: TGCGCCAGCAACCTTTACTTCGGTGACACGCAGTATTTT. Residues: CASNLYFGDTQYF.

A few counts support this clonotype. The chain joins TRBV15 to TRBJ2-3; D gene uncertain. There are 13 residues in the CDR3. The V and J ends lost 2 bases and 6 bases respectively, with 9 bases between them. Germline V gene sequence: CDR1 LNHNV, CDR2 YYDKDF (reference sequence). CDR3 in amino acids: CATSRFLLDTQYF. Here the CDR3 DNA reads TGTGCCACCAGCAGATTCCTGTTGGATACGCAGTATTTT.

The rearrangement links TRBV21-1 to TRBJ2-7; TRBD1 is the table's D call and was not checked against the DNA. TRBV21-1 is flagged as a pseudogene. The CDR3 has 12 residues. CDR3 loop: CASRTGGYEQYF. Here the CDR3 DNA reads TGTGCCAGCAGGACAGGGGGCTACGAGCAGTACTTC.

The sample holds one count of this clonotype. The chain recombines TRBV5-1 with TRBJ2-3, with a tentative D call TRBD2 (6 bases). From germline, CDR1 is SGHRS and CDR2 YFSETQ. V was pared by 5 bases and J by 2 bases, with 9 bases between. This CDR3 has 13 residues. CDR3 sequence (DNA): TGCGCCAGCAGGGGGGGTTACACAGATACGCAGTATTTT. Translated: CASRGGYTDTQYF.

This sequence joins TRBV6-5 and TRBJ2-7; no clear D gene. The CDR3 contains 13 residues. The V gene's germline CDR1 is MNHEY and CDR2 SVGAGI. Trimming left V 2 bases short and J 6 bases short, with 11 bases between. The CDR3 DNA reads as TGTGCCAGCAGTTACAATCAATTTGGCGAGCAGTACTTC. This codes for CASSYNQFGEQYF.

V is TRBV6-1 and J is TRBJ2-2, with 9 bases matching TRBD1. After removal of 5 bases from V and 7 bases from J, the junction contained 11 bases not matched to a gene. The CDR3 loop spans 16 amino acids. The V gene's germline CDR1 is MNHNS and CDR2 SASEGT. Here the CDR3 DNA reads TGTGCCAGCAGTCCCGCCCTGGGACAGGGAGTCGGGGAGCTGTTTTTT. Translating it yields CASSPALGQGVGELFF.

The chain is built from TRBV7-9 and TRBJ1-6; TRBD1 matches at 8 bases. Germline V gene data show CDR1 as SEHNR and CDR2 as FQNEAQ (reference sequence). The J segment lost 13 bases and the V segment lost 5 bases, leaving 10 bases of the junction unmatched. There are 14 residues in the CDR3. CDR3 DNA: TGTGCCAGCAGCCACGGGACAGGCCCCAATCCCCTCCACTTT. Translated: CASSHGTGPNPLHF. Drawing the rest from reference TRBV7-9 and TRBJ1-6, the complete variable domain is DTGVSQNPRHKITKRGQNVTFRCDPISEHNRLYWYRQTLGQGPEFLTYFQNEAQLEKSRLLSDRFSAERPKGSFSTLEIQRTEQGDSAMYLCASSHGTGPNPLHFGNGTRLTVT.

The chain joins TRBV5-4 to TRBJ1-5; D gene unclear. CDR1 SGHNT and CDR2 YYREEE come from the germline V gene (reference sequence). This CDR3 is 14 amino acids long. V dropped 0 bases and J dropped 3 bases, with 7 bases sitting between them. The CDR3 DNA sequence: TGTGCCAGCAGCTTGGAGGGCCACAATCAGCCCCAGCATTTT. The encoded protein is CASSLEGHNQPQHF. The variable domain in full, completed from reference TRBV5-4 and TRBJ1-5, reads ETGVTQSPTHLIKTRGQQVTLRCSSQSGHNTVSWYQQALGQGPQFIFQYYREEENGRGNFPPRFSGLQFPNYSSELNVNALELDDSALYLCASSLEGHNQPQHFGDGTRLSIL.

This clonotype was recorded a few times. The rearrangement joins TRBV6-1 to TRBJ1-5; D is uncertain. This CDR3 is built from 15 residues. Trimming pared 5 bases from V and 0 bases from J, leaving 11 bases between. Per germline, CDR1 MNHNS and CDR2 SASEGT. The DNA for the CDR3 is TGTGCCAGCAGTCGGGGTGCTCATAGCAATCAGCCCCAGCATTTT. The encoded protein is CASSRGAHSNQPQHF.

The chain carries TRBV4-2 and TRBJ1-6; 9 bases line up with TRBD1. Germline CDR1 LGHNA, CDR2 YNFKEQ. There are 21 residues in the CDR3. V was pared by 1 base and J by 0 bases, with 13 bases of the junction left unmatched. CDR3 sequence reads: CASSQGGVGQGFSSYNSPLHF. In nucleotides, the CDR3 is TGTGCCAGCAGCCAAGGGGGGGTGGGACAGGGATTCAGCTCCTATAATTCACCCCTCCACTTT.

The chain couples TRBV7-3 to TRBJ1-1; D unresolved. The CDR3 spans 15 residues. Germline V gene data show CDR1 as SGHTA and CDR2 as FQGTGA. V gave up 4 bases and J gave up 3 bases, with 15 bases separating them. Written as DNA, the CDR3 is TGTGCCAGCAGCTCGGAGGCGATGGGGTACACTGAAGCTTTCTTT. This translates into CASSSEAMGYTEAFF.

V and J are TRBV20-1 and TRBJ1-1; tentative D call: TRBD1 (6 bases). CDR1 DFQATT and CDR2 SNEGSKA come from the germline V gene (reference sequence). The V end was cut by 5 bases, the J end by 6 bases, with 16 bases between. This CDR3 is built from 13 residues. The CDR3 loop reads CSASSDSLSEAFF. CDR3 DNA sequence: TGCAGTGCTTCCTCGGACAGCCTGTCTGAAGCTTTCTTT.

This clonotype occurred a few times. The chain links TRBV20-1 to TRBJ2-2, with D possibly being TRBD2 (5 bases). Trimming took off 3 bases at V and 1 base at J, with 6 bases between the two ends. Germline CDR1 reads DFQATT; CDR2 reads SNEGSKA (reference sequence). The CDR3 has 13 amino acids. Here the CDR3 reads CSASRENTGELFF. CDR3 sequence (DNA): TGCAGTGCTAGCCGGGAGAACACCGGGGAGCTGTTTTTT.